A selection of T cell receptor beta chains follows, all from one sample in a study of brain T cells in children with intractable seizures. Some clones are missing from TCRdb's copy, which holds only in-frame ones; the method was immunoSEQ multiplex PCR. This table holds about 80,000 clones, around 91% found once. Material: peripheral blood, obtained at surgery. The receptors derive from a girl aged 2-10 years with Rasmussen encephalitis and intractable seizures. CDR3s include the opening cysteine and the closing phenylalanine or tryptophan. Rows give clone size only sometimes, using once, few, many, or a class for an expanded clone.

TRBV4-1	-	16	TRBJ1-6	CASSQDSGQGVSPLHF
TRBV28	few	12	TRBJ1-6	CASSLAGPPLHF
TRBV7-9	-	14	TRBJ2-5	CASRSPGAGETQYF
TRBV5-1	-	15	TRBJ2-5	CASSLGGTQEETQYF
TRBV6-5	-	14	TRBJ2-7	CASRDVLRSYEQYF
TRBV3-1/TRBV3-2	-	11	TRBJ1-1	CASSQGTEAFF
TRBV5-1	-	21	TRBJ2-1	CASSLPGAQIAGGPDYNEQFF
TRBV27	-	15	TRBJ2-6	CASRSQASGANVLTF
TRBV5-6	-	15	TRBJ2-2	CASSYGTGIAGELFF
TRBV7-9	-	13	TRBJ2-7	CASTSDGPYEQYF
TRBV2	-	13	TRBJ1-4	CASSEGQTSKFFF
TRBV19	-	14	TRBJ1-3	CASSIVTGGNTIYF
TRBV28	-	14	TRBJ1-2	CASSPSHRGGGYTF
TRBV6-5	-	14	TRBJ1-1	CASSYLGQLTEAFF
TRBV7-6	-	16	TRBJ2-1	CASSLVGTSPYNEQFF
TRBV4-1	-	14	TRBJ2-7	CASSHGLYRCEQYF
TRBV5-4	-	14	TRBJ1-3	CASSLAGSGNTIYF
TRBV5-1	-	14	TRBJ1-2	CASSLVGLDYGYTF
TRBV19	-	14	TRBJ1-2	CASSIWEFDYGYTF
TRBV10-2	-	15	TRBJ1-4	CASSPGRGGGEKLFF
TRBV5-1	-	14	TRBJ2-5	CASSIQGREETQYF
TRBV11-3	-	14	TRBJ1-2	CASSLGRQNYGYTF
TRBV2	once	15	TRBJ2-7	CASSEYSGTAYEQYF
TRBV2	-	16	TRBJ2-2	CASSEGQGIIAGELFF
TRBV11-2	-	13	TRBJ1-1	CASSFPGNTEAFF
TRBV7-9	-	11	TRBJ1-1	CASSPGTEAFF
TRBV5-6	-	14	TRBJ1-4	CASSTGTANEKLFF
TRBV5-1	-	16	TRBJ2-3	CASSRLTSGSTDTQYF
TRBV7-8	-	16	TRBJ1-6	CASSLARTGRNSPLHF
TRBV4-1	-	16	TRBJ2-5	CASSQGFMGARETQYF
TRBV30	-	17	TRBJ2-3	CAWSPRWGGPGTDTQYF
TRBV9	once	13	TRBJ2-2	CASSVGNSGELFF
TRBV4-1	-	15	TRBJ1-1	CASSQDQLMNTEAFF
TRBV6-5	-	13	TRBJ1-1	CASTATGVHEAFF
TRBV4-1	-	18	TRBJ2-6	CASSQWDRGGSGANVLTF
TRBV9	-	14	TRBJ1-1	CASSPGTQNTEAFF
TRBV19	-	16	TRBJ1-4	CASSRALGTGGGKLFF
TRBV13	-	14	TRBJ1-4	CASSLGAGGKKLFF
TRBV4-2	-	14	TRBJ1-2	CASSQGQGALGYTF
TRBV10-3	-	13	TRBJ2-7	CAIRWQEAYEQYF
TRBV9	-	13	TRBJ2-5	CASSVVSSGTQYF
TRBV2	-	14	TRBJ2-3	CASKEVEYTDTQYF
TRBV29-1	-	12	TRBJ2-1	CSVRTGAREQFF
TRBV11-3	-	13	TRBJ2-1	CASSSEAGNEQFF
TRBV30	-	12	TRBJ1-6	CAWTQGVPPLHF
TRBV7-9	-	12	TRBJ1-1	CASSLGGSEAFF
TRBV9	-	16	TRBJ2-2	CASSVGTSGNTGELFF
TRBV7-9	few	14	TRBJ1-3	CASSPGNTGNTIYF
TRBV5-1	-	15	TRBJ2-1	CASSLRDTAHNEQFF
TRBV6-5	-	13	TRBJ1-1	CASRLQSALEAFF
TRBV9	-	16	TRBJ1-3	CASSFGSVTSGNTIYF
TRBV25-1	-	16	TRBJ1-1	CASSRTRSTGGTEAFF
TRBV6-1	-	16	TRBJ1-6	CASSEIWEGVGSPLHF
TRBV6-4	-	15	TRBJ2-1	CASSRVAASYNEQFF
TRBV7-9	-	18	TRBJ1-5	CASSSEGTGGYSNQPQHF